These T cell receptor beta chains were read from a single sample in a study of blood T cell repertoires in COVID-19. The repertoire was sequenced with immunoSEQ multiplex PCR; TCRdb's copy has only in-frame clones and lacks some. The sample carries fewer than 120,000 clones, 80% to 90% recorded once. Sequenced sample: peripheral blood. The receptors stem from a woman in her fifties or sixties with acute or convalescent COVID-19. Each CDR3 is given with its conserved first and last residue. A D gene is named only where the DNA matches it firmly. Rows give clone size only sometimes, using once, few, many, or a class for an expanded clone.

len: 13
abundance: -
v_gene: TRBV3-1/TRBV3-2
d_gene: -
j_gene: TRBJ2-1
CDR3nt: TGTGCCAGCAGCCCTCGGCGGGGCCAGCCGCAGTTCTTC
CDR3aa: CASSPRRGQPQFF

len: 15
abundance: -
v_gene: TRBV30
d_gene: TRBD1
j_gene: TRBJ1-4
CDR3nt: TGTGCCTGGAGGACCGGGACAGGGGGGAATGAAAAACTGTTTTTT
CDR3aa: CAWRTGTGGNEKLFF

len: 15
abundance: few
v_gene: TRBV28
d_gene: -
j_gene: TRBJ1-1
CDR3nt: TGTGCCAGCAGCCCCGCCTCGACAGGCGACACTGAAGCTTTCTTT
CDR3aa: CASSPASTGDTEAFF

len: 15
abundance: once
v_gene: TRBV2
d_gene: -
j_gene: TRBJ2-7
CDR3nt: TGTGCCAGCAGTGAGAGGGGGTTCGTGGCCTACGAGCAGTACTTC
CDR3aa: CASSERGFVAYEQYF

len: 16
abundance: -
v_gene: TRBV30
d_gene: TRBD2
j_gene: TRBJ2-3
CDR3nt: TGTGCCTGGAGTCCCACCGGGACTAGCTACCCAGATACGCAGTATTTT
CDR3aa: CAWSPTGTSYPDTQYF

len: 14
abundance: few
v_gene: TRBV3-1/TRBV3-2
d_gene: -
j_gene: TRBJ1-2
CDR3nt: TGTGCCAGCAGCCAAGATCCGGGGGGCCGAGGCTACACCTTC
CDR3aa: CASSQDPGGRGYTF

len: 11
abundance: -
v_gene: TRBV19
d_gene: -
j_gene: TRBJ2-1
CDR3nt: TGTGCCAGTAGTGCCGGTTATGAGCAGTTCTTC
CDR3aa: CASSAGYEQFF

len: 19
abundance: once
v_gene: TRBV3-1/TRBV3-2
d_gene: TRBD2
j_gene: TRBJ2-4
CDR3nt: TGTGCCAGCAGCCAAGTAATAGCGGGGGGGCCTCGAGACAAAAACATTCAGTACTTC
CDR3aa: CASSQVIAGGPRDKNIQYF

len: 13
abundance: once
v_gene: TRBV28
d_gene: -
j_gene: TRBJ1-6
CDR3nt: TGTGCCAGCAGTTCCGGACAGTTTTCACCCCTCCACTTT
CDR3aa: CASSSGQFSPLHF

len: 17
abundance: -
v_gene: TRBV24-1
d_gene: -
j_gene: TRBJ2-2
CDR3nt: TGTGCCACCAGTGATCCGTCCCCTTTCCAGGGGAACGGGGAGCTGTTTTTT
CDR3aa: CATSDPSPFQGNGELFF

len: 13
abundance: -
v_gene: TRBV11-3
d_gene: -
j_gene: TRBJ2-1
CDR3nt: TGTGCCAGCAGCTTCCCCGGGTGGAATGAGCAGTTCTTC
CDR3aa: CASSFPGWNEQFF

len: 15
abundance: -
v_gene: TRBV4-1
d_gene: -
j_gene: TRBJ1-2
CDR3nt: TGCGCCAGCAGCCAACCCCGGCGCAGGAATTATGGCTACACCTTC
CDR3aa: CASSQPRRRNYGYTF

len: 16
abundance: -
v_gene: TRBV19
d_gene: -
j_gene: TRBJ1-5
CDR3nt: TGTGCCAGTAATAAGTGGGGGGACCATAGCAATCAGCCCCAGCATTTT
CDR3aa: CASNKWGDHSNQPQHF

len: 13
abundance: -
v_gene: TRBV7-2
d_gene: TRBD1
j_gene: TRBJ1-4
CDR3nt: TGTGCCAGCAGCCATCCGCAGGGGGGAGAACTGTTTTTT
CDR3aa: CASSHPQGGELFF

len: 15
abundance: -
v_gene: TRBV4-3
d_gene: TRBD1
j_gene: TRBJ1-2
CDR3nt: TGCGCCAGCAGCCAAGATCTTGGGACAGGCTATGGCTACACCTTC
CDR3aa: CASSQDLGTGYGYTF

len: 17
abundance: -
v_gene: TRBV19
d_gene: -
j_gene: TRBJ1-2
CDR3nt: TGTGCCAGTAGCCCTCAGAGGGGGATTATTGAAAACTATGGCTACACCTTC
CDR3aa: CASSPQRGIIENYGYTF

len: 14
abundance: -
v_gene: TRBV9
d_gene: TRBD2
j_gene: TRBJ2-7
CDR3nt: TGTGCCAGCAGCGTAGCTAGCGGGGGCCGCGAGCAGTACTTC
CDR3aa: CASSVASGGREQYF

len: 16
abundance: -
v_gene: TRBV4-2
d_gene: -
j_gene: TRBJ2-4
CDR3nt: TGTGCCAGCAGCCAACCCGACAGGACGGCCAAAAACATTCAGTACTTC
CDR3aa: CASSQPDRTAKNIQYF

len: 13
abundance: -
v_gene: TRBV6-5
d_gene: -
j_gene: TRBJ1-2
CDR3nt: TGTGCCAGCAGTTCAGGGCCTCTGGCTGGCTACACCTTC
CDR3aa: CASSSGPLAGYTF

len: 15
abundance: -
v_gene: TRBV5-4
d_gene: -
j_gene: TRBJ2-1
CDR3nt: TGTGCCAGCAGCTTGGCAGGGAACCCCTACAATGAGCAGTTCTTC
CDR3aa: CASSLAGNPYNEQFF

len: 14
abundance: once
v_gene: TRBV9
d_gene: -
j_gene: TRBJ2-1
CDR3nt: TGTGCCAGCAGCCAGGGGAGCTCCTACAATGAGCAGTTCTTC
CDR3aa: CASSQGSSYNEQFF

len: 16
abundance: -
v_gene: TRBV5-4
d_gene: TRBD2
j_gene: TRBJ2-7
CDR3nt: TGTGCCAGCAGCTTTGGGGTGGCGGGGGGGCCCGGCGAGCAGTACTTC
CDR3aa: CASSFGVAGGPGEQYF

len: 19
abundance: once
v_gene: TRBV6-2/TRBV6-3
d_gene: TRBD1
j_gene: TRBJ1-2
CDR3nt: TGTGCCAGCAGCATCTTTGCTCCGGGACAGGCCGCTTCTAACTATGGCTACACCTTC
CDR3aa: CASSIFAPGQAASNYGYTF

len: 16
abundance: once
v_gene: TRBV7-9
d_gene: TRBD1
j_gene: TRBJ1-1
CDR3nt: TGTGCCAGCAGCTCCGGGGCAGGGGGCGTAGGAACTGAAGCTTTCTTT
CDR3aa: CASSSGAGGVGTEAFF

len: 16
abundance: few
v_gene: TRBV9
d_gene: TRBD2
j_gene: TRBJ2-5
CDR3nt: TGTGCCAGCAGCGTAGAACTAGCGGGGGGCCAAGACGTTCAGTACTTC
CDR3aa: CASSVELAGGQDVQYF

len: 15
abundance: -
v_gene: TRBV9
d_gene: -
j_gene: TRBJ2-2
CDR3nt: TGTGCCAGCTCCAGCCGGGAAGCGAACACCGGGGAGCTGTTTTTT
CDR3aa: CASSSREANTGELFF

len: 13
abundance: -
v_gene: TRBV7-7
d_gene: TRBD1
j_gene: TRBJ2-7
CDR3nt: TGTGCCAGCAGCCAAGGGACAGGGAACGAGCAGTACTTC
CDR3aa: CASSQGTGNEQYF

len: 16
abundance: -
v_gene: TRBV7-2
d_gene: TRBD2
j_gene: TRBJ2-2
CDR3nt: TGTGCCAGCAGCTCCCGGACTAGCGGGGGCACCGGGGAGCTGTTTTTT
CDR3aa: CASSSRTSGGTGELFF

len: 14
abundance: once
v_gene: TRBV6-5
d_gene: -
j_gene: TRBJ1-5
CDR3nt: TGTGCCAGCAGTCGGGACTTTCGCGGTCAGCCCCAGCATTTT
CDR3aa: CASSRDFRGQPQHF

len: 12
abundance: once
v_gene: TRBV5-4
d_gene: -
j_gene: TRBJ2-5
CDR3nt: TGTGCCAGCATCCTCTATCCGGGGACCCAGTACTTC
CDR3aa: CASILYPGTQYF

len: 16
abundance: -
v_gene: TRBV5-4
d_gene: TRBD2
j_gene: TRBJ2-1
CDR3nt: TGTGCCAGCAGCTCCGGCTCGGGGGGGCCCCGCAATGAGCAGTTCTTC
CDR3aa: CASSSGSGGPRNEQFF

len: 14
abundance: -
v_gene: TRBV5-6
d_gene: TRBD1
j_gene: TRBJ1-1
CDR3nt: TGTGCCAGCAGCCGGGGACAGGGGAACACTGAAGCTTTCTTT
CDR3aa: CASSRGQGNTEAFF

len: 15
abundance: -
v_gene: TRBV7-6
d_gene: -
j_gene: TRBJ2-3
CDR3nt: TGTGCCAGCAGCTCGGTAGCAGGGGGGATAGATACGCAGTATTTT
CDR3aa: CASSSVAGGIDTQYF

len: 17
abundance: -
v_gene: TRBV28
d_gene: TRBD1
j_gene: TRBJ1-6
CDR3nt: TGTGCCAGCAGTATTCCCCGGGACAGCTCTACTAATTCACCCCTCCACTTT
CDR3aa: CASSIPRDSSTNSPLHF

len: 15
abundance: -
v_gene: TRBV30
d_gene: -
j_gene: TRBJ2-7
CDR3nt: TGTGCCTGGGATGTAGGGATGGGAGGTCGTATGGTGCAGTACTTC
CDR3aa: CAWDVGMGGRMVQYF

len: 12
abundance: few
v_gene: TRBV30
d_gene: TRBD1
j_gene: TRBJ1-1
CDR3nt: TGTGCCTGGAGTTGGCAGGGGGGCTCAGCTTTCTTT
CDR3aa: CAWSWQGGSAFF

len: 17
abundance: -
v_gene: TRBV19
d_gene: -
j_gene: TRBJ2-1
CDR3nt: TGTGCCAGTAGTATAAAAAGGGGGGGTTCTAATGCGTATGAGCAGTTCTTC
CDR3aa: CASSIKRGGSNAYEQFF

len: 16
abundance: -
v_gene: TRBV5-1
d_gene: -
j_gene: TRBJ2-3
CDR3nt: TGCGCCAGCAGCTTGGCTGGCAGGCGCCGGGGGGATACGCAGTATTTT
CDR3aa: CASSLAGRRRGDTQYF

len: 15
abundance: -
v_gene: TRBV7-2
d_gene: TRBD1
j_gene: TRBJ2-1
CDR3nt: TGTGCCAGCAGTCAAGGGACAGGGGGAGACAATGAGCAGTTCTTC
CDR3aa: CASSQGTGGDNEQFF

len: 13
abundance: few
v_gene: TRBV12-3/TRBV12-4
d_gene: TRBD1
j_gene: TRBJ1-2
CDR3nt: TGTGCCAGCAGGGTGACAGGGGACTATGGCTACACCTTC
CDR3aa: CASRVTGDYGYTF

len: 13
abundance: -
v_gene: TRBV27
d_gene: -
j_gene: TRBJ1-1
CDR3nt: TGTGCCAGCAGACCGAGCATGAACACTGAAGCTTTCTTT
CDR3aa: CASRPSMNTEAFF

len: 13
abundance: -
v_gene: TRBV27
d_gene: -
j_gene: TRBJ1-2
CDR3nt: TGTGCCAGCAGTCCCCGCAGGCGTCGTGGCTACACCTTC
CDR3aa: CASSPRRRRGYTF

len: 15
abundance: -
v_gene: TRBV7-9
d_gene: -
j_gene: TRBJ1-2
CDR3nt: TGTGCCAGCAGCTTAGCCCTGGGGACAACTGGTGGCTACACCTTC
CDR3aa: CASSLALGTTGGYTF

len: 19
abundance: -
v_gene: TRBV9
d_gene: TRBD2
j_gene: TRBJ2-1
CDR3nt: TGTGCCAGCAGCGTAGAAGTCCAAGGGCGGGGGGGCCGAAGGAATGAGCAGTTCTTC
CDR3aa: CASSVEVQGRGGRRNEQFF

len: 16
abundance: -
v_gene: TRBV28
d_gene: TRBD1
j_gene: TRBJ1-5
CDR3nt: TGTGCCAGCAGTTTAGGACAGGGACGAAGCAATCAGCCCCAGCATTTT
CDR3aa: CASSLGQGRSNQPQHF

len: 16
abundance: -
v_gene: TRBV19
d_gene: -
j_gene: TRBJ1-4
CDR3nt: TGTGCCACCCAGAGAGCCTTACAGGCCCCTTCTGGAAAACTGTTTTTT
CDR3aa: CATQRALQAPSGKLFF

len: 13
abundance: -
v_gene: TRBV6-5
d_gene: TRBD1
j_gene: TRBJ2-7
CDR3nt: TGTGCCAGCAGTAGACAGGGGCGGTACGAGCAGTACTTC
CDR3aa: CASSRQGRYEQYF